These 3 T cell receptor beta chains were sequenced from one sample in a study of cytomegalovirus exposure and HLA in healthy donors. PCR used 60 Vbeta primers and 13 Jbeta primers. Generated by immunoSEQ multiplex PCR, the TCRdb table keeps only in-frame clones and is missing some. The sample has roughly 220,000 clones; about 81% are singletons. The sequencing input was PBMCs. These TCRs come from a woman aged 40 to 55 in good health and CMV-seronegative.

Remarks on this clone: In the same sample, other DNA sequences code for this CDR3. This chain uses TRBV7-9 with TRBJ1-2; D possibly corresponds to TRBD1 (5 bases). The germline V and J ends were trimmed by 1 base and 4 bases, with 13 bases remaining between them. The CDR3 is 15 amino acids. Germline V gives CDR1 SEHNR, CDR2 FQNEAQ (reference sequence). The CDR3 loop reads CASSLGGRELYGYTF. The CDR3 bases are TGTGCCAGCAGCTTAGGGGGACGGGAGCTCTATGGCTACACCTTC.

The V gene is TRBV5-1, the J gene TRBJ2-3; a possible D gene is TRBD2 (5 bases). The CDR3 runs 15 residues. CDR1 and CDR2 from the germline V gene are SGHRS and YFSETQ. Trimming left V 1 base short and J 0 bases short, with 9 bases between. DNA for the CDR3: TGCGCCAGCAGCTTGTGGAGCGGTAGCACAGATACGCAGTATTTT. Encoded protein: CASSLWSGSTDTQYF.

The rearrangement joins TRBV5-6 to TRBJ2-1; a weak D match, TRBD1 (6 bases). The CDR3 runs to 17 residues. The V gene's germline CDR1 is SGHDT and CDR2 YYEEEE. V dropped 4 bases and J dropped 10 bases, with 27 bases sitting between them. The DNA for the CDR3 is TGTGCCAGCAGCGCATATAACAGGCCGGGACCCCAGGGGGAGCAGTTCTTC. This gives the protein CASSAYNRPGPQGEQFF.